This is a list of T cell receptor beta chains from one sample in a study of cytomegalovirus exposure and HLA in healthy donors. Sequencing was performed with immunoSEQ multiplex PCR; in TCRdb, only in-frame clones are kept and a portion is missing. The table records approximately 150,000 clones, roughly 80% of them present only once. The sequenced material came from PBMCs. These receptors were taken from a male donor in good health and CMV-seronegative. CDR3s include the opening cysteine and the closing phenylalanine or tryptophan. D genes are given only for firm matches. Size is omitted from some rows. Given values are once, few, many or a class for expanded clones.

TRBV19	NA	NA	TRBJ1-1	TGTGCCAGGCCCGCGGGACGTCAGGCTTTCTTT	CARPAGRQAFF
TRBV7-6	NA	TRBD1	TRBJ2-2	TGTGCCAGCAGCTTAGTCGCAACAGGGGGTTCGAGCGGGGAGCTGTTTTTT	CASSLVATGGSSGELFF
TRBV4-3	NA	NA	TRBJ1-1	TGCGCCAGCAGCCACCCGGGGAGCCTGGAGGAAGCTTTCTTT	CASSHPGSLEEAFF
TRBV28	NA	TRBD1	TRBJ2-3	TGTGCCAGCAGGGGGACGGGACAGGGGGCAAAGGCGCAGTATTTT	CASRGTGQGAKAQYF
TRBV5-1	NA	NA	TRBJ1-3	TGCGCCAGCAGCTTCGGAGGTTTGACCTCTGGAAACACCATATATTTT	CASSFGGLTSGNTIYF
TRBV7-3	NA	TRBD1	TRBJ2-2	TGTGCCAGCAGCTCCCGACAGGGTGCAGGGGAGCTGTTTTTT	CASSSRQGAGELFF
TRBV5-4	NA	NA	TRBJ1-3	TGTGCCAGCAGCTTGGTTGGCGGCTACTCTGGAAACACCATATATTTT	CASSLVGGYSGNTIYF
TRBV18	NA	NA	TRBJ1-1	TGTGCCAGCTCCCCAGTACAGGGACTGAACACTGAAGCTTTCTTT	CASSPVQGLNTEAFF
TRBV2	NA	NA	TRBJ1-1	TGTGCCAGTGGGTTGGGAACAGGGACTGAAGCTTTCTTT	CASGLGTGTEAFF
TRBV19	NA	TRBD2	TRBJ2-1	TGTGCCAGTACCATAAGCGGGGGGGCCTCTAGCAATGAGCAGTTCTTC	CASTISGGASSNEQFF
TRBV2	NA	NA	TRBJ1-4	TGTGCCAGCAGTAAGGCGGCAACTAATGAAAAACTGTTTTTT	CASSKAATNEKLFF
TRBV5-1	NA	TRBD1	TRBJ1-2	TGCGCCAGCAGCTCCTTTTCTGGACAGGGAGTGTATGGCTACACCTTC	CASSSFSGQGVYGYTF
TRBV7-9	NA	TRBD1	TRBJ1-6	TGTGCCAGCAGCGTCAACCGGGACAGCAATTCACCCCTCCACTTT	CASSVNRDSNSPLHF
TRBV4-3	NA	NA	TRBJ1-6	TGCGCCAGCAGCCAAGTCCCAAATTCACCCCTCCACTTT	CASSQVPNSPLHF
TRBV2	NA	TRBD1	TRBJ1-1	TGTGCCAGCAACGGACAGGCCCCGTGGGGCACTGAAGCTTTCTTT	CASNGQAPWGTEAFF
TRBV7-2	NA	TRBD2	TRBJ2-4	TGTGCCAGCAGCTGGGGACTAGCGGGAGGAAACATTCAGTACTTC	CASSWGLAGGNIQYF
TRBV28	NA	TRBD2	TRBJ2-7	TGTGCCAGCAGAGATAGCGGGGGCATGGACGAGCAGTACTTC	CASRDSGGMDEQYF
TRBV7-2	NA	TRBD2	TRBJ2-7	TGTGCCAGCAGCTTAGTGGCGGGAGAGACCTACGAGCAGTACTTC	CASSLVAGETYEQYF
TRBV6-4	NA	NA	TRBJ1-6	TGTGCCAGCAGTGCAGGGGCTAATTCACCCCTCCACTTT	CASSAGANSPLHF
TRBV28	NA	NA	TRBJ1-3	TGTGCCAGCCGGAGGGACCTCTACGGAAACACCATATATTTT	CASRRDLYGNTIYF
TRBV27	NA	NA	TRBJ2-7	TGTGCCAGCAGTATACAGGGAGTTAGGTACGAGCAGTACTTC	CASSIQGVRYEQYF
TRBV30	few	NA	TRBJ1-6	TGTGCCTGGAGTCGAAACAGGGCTGTTTCACCCCTCCACTTT	CAWSRNRAVSPLHF
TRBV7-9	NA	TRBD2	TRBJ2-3	TGTGCCAGCAGCCAGGGACTAGCGGGAGAGGTCACAGATACGCAGTATTTT	CASSQGLAGEVTDTQYF
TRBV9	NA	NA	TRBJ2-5	TGTGCCAGCAGCGTAGAGGGGGGGCAAGAGACCCAGTACTTC	CASSVEGGQETQYF
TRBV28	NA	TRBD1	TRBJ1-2	TGTGCCAGCAGTTTATCGGACAGGGCGACCAACTATGGCTACACCTTC	CASSLSDRATNYGYTF
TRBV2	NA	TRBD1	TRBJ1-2	TGTGCCAGCAGCGGACAGGCTGGGGGCTACACCTTC	CASSGQAGGYTF
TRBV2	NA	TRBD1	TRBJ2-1	TGTGCCAGCTCCGGACAGGGGGCCCACAATGAGCAGTTCTTC	CASSGQGAHNEQFF
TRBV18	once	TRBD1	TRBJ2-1	TGTGCCAGCTCCTCGGACAGGAGCTCCTACAATGAGCAGTTCTTC	CASSSDRSSYNEQFF
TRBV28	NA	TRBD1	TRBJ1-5	TGTGCCACCTTCCAAGGGGGCCGCCCGATGAGCAATCAGCCCCAGCATTTT	CATFQGGRPMSNQPQHF
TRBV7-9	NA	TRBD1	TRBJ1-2	TGTGCCAGCAGTGAGACAGGGTTTACACACTATGGCTACACCTTC	CASSETGFTHYGYTF
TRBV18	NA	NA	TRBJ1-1	TGTGCCAGCTCACCCTCCGAAGCCATATTGGACACTGAAGCTTTCTTT	CASSPSEAILDTEAFF
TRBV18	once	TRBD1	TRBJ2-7	TGTGCCAGCTCACCCGGGGACAGCTACGAGCAGTACTTC	CASSPGDSYEQYF
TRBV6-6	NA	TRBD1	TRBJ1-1	TGTGCCAGCAGGGACAGGGTCACTGAAGCTTTCTTT	CASRDRVTEAFF